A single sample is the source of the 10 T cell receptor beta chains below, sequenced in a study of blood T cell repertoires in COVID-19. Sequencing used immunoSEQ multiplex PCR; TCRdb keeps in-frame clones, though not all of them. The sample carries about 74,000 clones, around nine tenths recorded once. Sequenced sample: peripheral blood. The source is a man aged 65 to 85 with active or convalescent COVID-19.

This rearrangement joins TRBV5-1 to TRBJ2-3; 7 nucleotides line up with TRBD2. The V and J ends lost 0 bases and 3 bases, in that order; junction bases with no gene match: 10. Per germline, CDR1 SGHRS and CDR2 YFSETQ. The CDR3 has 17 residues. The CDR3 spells CASSLAEGTTLTDTQYF. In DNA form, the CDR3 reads TGCGCCAGCAGCTTGGCGGAGGGGACTACCCTGACAGATACGCAGTATTTT.

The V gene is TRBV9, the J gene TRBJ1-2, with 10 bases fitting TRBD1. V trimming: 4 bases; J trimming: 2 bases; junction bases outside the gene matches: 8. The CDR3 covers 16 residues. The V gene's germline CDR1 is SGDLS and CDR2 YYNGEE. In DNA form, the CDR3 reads TGTGCCAGCAGCAGAGTCGGGGGACAGGGGAACTATGGCTACACCTTC. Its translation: CASSRVGGQGNYGYTF. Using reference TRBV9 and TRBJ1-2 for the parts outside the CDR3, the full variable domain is DSGVTQTPKHLITATGQRVTLRCSPRSGDLSVYWYQQSLDQGLQFLIQYYNGEERAKGNILERFSAQQFPDLHSELNLSSLELGDSALYFCASSRVGGQGNYGYTFGSGTRLTVV.

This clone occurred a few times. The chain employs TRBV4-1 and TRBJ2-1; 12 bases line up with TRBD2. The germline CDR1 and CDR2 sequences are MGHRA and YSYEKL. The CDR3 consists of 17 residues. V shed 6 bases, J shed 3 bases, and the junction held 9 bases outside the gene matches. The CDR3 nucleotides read TGCGCCAGCAGTCTACGACTAGCGGGGGCCCTCTACAATGAGCAGTTCTTC. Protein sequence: CASSLRLAGALYNEQFF.

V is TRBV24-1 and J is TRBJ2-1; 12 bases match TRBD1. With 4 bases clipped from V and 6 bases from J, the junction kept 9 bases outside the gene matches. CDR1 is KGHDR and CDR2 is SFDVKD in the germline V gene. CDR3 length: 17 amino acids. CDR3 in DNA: TGTGCCACCAGTGACTTTCCGGGACAGGGGGCCCTCAATGAGCAGTTCTTC. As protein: CATSDFPGQGALNEQFF.

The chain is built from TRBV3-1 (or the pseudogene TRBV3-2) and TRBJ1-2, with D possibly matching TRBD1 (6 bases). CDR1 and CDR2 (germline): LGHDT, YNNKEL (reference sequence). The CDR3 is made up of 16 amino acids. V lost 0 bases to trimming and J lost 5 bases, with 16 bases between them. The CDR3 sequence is CASSQDPSGGAYGYTF. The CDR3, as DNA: TGTGCCAGCAGCCAAGACCCCTCCGGGGGGGCTTATGGCTACACCTTC.

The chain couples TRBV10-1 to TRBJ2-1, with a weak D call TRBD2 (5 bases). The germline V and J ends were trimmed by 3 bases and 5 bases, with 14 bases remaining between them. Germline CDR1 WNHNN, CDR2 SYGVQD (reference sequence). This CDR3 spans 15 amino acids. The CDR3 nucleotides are TGCGCCAGCAGTGAATCCGGGGTATTGGACAATGAGCAGTTCTTC. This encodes CASSESGVLDNEQFF.

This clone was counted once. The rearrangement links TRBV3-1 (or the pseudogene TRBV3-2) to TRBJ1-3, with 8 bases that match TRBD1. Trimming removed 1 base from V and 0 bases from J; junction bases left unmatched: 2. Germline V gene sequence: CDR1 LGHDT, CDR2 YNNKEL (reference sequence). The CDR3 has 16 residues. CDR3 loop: CASSQGQGTSGNTIYF. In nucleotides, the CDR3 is TGTGCCAGCAGCCAAGGACAGGGGACCTCTGGAAACACCATATATTTT.

The CDR3 is CASSVGGGSPLHF. Here the CDR3 DNA reads TGTGCCAGCAGCGTAGGGGGGGGTTCACCCCTCCACTTT. The V call is TRBV9, the J call TRBJ1-6; D perhaps matches TRBD1 (5 bases). The CDR3 is made up of 13 amino acids. Trimming left V 0 bases short and J 9 bases short, with 7 bases between. Germline V gene data show CDR1 as SGDLS and CDR2 as YYNGEE. Supplemented by reference TRBV9 and TRBJ1-6, the full variable domain reads DSGVTQTPKHLITATGQRVTLRCSPRSGDLSVYWYQQSLDQGLQFLIQYYNGEERAKGNILERFSAQQFPDLHSELNLSSLELGDSALYFCASSVGGGSPLHFGNGTRLTVT.

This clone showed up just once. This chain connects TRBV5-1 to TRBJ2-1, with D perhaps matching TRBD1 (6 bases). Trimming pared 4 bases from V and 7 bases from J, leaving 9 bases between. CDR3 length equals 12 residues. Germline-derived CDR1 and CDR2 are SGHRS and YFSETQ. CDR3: CASSIQGNEQFF. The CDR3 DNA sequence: TGCGCCAGCAGCATACAGGGTAATGAGCAGTTCTTC. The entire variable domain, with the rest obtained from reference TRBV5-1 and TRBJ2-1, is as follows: KAGVTQTPRYLIKTRGQQVTLSCSPISGHRSVSWYQQTPGQGLQFLFEYFSETQRNKGNFPGRFSGRQFSNSRSEMNVSTLELGDSALYLCASSIQGNEQFFGPGTRLTVL.

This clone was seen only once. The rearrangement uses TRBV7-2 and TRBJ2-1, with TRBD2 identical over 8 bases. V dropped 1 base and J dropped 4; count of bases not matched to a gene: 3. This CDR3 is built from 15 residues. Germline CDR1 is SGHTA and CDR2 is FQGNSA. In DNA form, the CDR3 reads TGTGCCAGCAGCTTAGATAGCGGGACATACAATGAGCAGTTCTTC. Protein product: CASSLDSGTYNEQFF.